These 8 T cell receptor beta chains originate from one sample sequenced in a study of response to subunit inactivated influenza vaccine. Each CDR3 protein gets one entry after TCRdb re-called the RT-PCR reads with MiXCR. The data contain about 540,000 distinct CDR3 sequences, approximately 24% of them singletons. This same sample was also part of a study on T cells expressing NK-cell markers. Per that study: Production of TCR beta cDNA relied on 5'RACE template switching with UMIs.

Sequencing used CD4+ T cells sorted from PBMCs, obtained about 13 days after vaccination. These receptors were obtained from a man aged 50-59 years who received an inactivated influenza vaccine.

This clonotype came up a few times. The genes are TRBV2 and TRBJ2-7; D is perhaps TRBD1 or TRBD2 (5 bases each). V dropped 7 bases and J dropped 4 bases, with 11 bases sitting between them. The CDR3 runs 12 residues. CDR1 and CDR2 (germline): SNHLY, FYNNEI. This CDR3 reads CASTGGGYEQYF. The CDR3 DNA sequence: TGTGCCAGCACTGGTGGGGGTTACGAGCAGTACTTC.

Here the CDR3 reads CASSGSIETQYF. Written as DNA, the CDR3 is TGTGCCAGCAGCGGGAGTATTGAGACCCAGTACTTC. J is TRBJ2-5 and V is TRBV28, with D perhaps TRBD2 (6 bases). The V gene lost 6 bases and the J gene lost 5 bases, with 10 bases spanning the gap. The CDR3 is made up of 12 amino acids. Germline CDR1 reads MDHEN; CDR2 reads SYDVKM.

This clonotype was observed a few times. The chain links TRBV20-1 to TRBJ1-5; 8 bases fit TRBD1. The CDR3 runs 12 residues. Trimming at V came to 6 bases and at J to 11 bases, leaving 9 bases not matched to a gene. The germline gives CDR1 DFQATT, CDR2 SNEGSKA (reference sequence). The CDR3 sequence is CSATQGVWAQHF. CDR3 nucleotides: TGCAGTGCGACACAGGGGGTGTGGGCCCAGCATTTT.

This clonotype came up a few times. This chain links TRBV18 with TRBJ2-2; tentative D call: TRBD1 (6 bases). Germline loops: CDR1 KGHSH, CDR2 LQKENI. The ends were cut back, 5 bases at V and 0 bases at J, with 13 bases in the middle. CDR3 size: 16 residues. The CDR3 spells CASSERTVTNTGELFF. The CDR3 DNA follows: TGTGCCAGCTCAGAGCGGACAGTCACGAACACCGGGGAGCTGTTTTTT.

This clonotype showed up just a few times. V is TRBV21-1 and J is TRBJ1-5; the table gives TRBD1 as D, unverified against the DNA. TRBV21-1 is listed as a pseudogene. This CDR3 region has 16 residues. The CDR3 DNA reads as TGTGCCAGCAGCAAAGAAAGGGACAGGACTAATCAGCCCCAGCATTTT. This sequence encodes CASSKERDRTNQPQHF.

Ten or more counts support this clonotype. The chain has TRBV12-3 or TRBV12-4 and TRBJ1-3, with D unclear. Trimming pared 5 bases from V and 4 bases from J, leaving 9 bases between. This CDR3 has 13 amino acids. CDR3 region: CASSPALGNTIYF. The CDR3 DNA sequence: TGTGCCAGCAGTCCGGCTCTCGGAAACACCATATATTTT.

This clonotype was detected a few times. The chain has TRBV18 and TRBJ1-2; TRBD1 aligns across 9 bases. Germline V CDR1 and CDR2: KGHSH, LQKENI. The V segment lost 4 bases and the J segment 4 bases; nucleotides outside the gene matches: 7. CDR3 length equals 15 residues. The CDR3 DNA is TGTGCCAGCTCACGAGGGGACAGGGAGGCCTATGGCTACACCTTC. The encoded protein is CASSRGDREAYGYTF.

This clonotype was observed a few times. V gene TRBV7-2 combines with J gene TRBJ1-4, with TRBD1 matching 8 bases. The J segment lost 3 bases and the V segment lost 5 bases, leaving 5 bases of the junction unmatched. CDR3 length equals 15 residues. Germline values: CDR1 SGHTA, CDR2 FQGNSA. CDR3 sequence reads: CASSRQGAANEKLFF. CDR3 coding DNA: TGTGCCAGCAGCCGCCAGGGGGCCGCTAATGAAAAACTGTTTTTT.